The sequence of this TCR beta chain was determined in a study of T-cell memory formation after mild COVID-19. Study-level points and caveats: The study detected some responding clones in pre-infection memory, suggesting cross-reactive memory joined.

Barcoded TCR alpha and TCR beta cDNA libraries with UMIs came from 5'RACE using constant-segment primers. TCRdb itself ran the 5' RACE reads through MiXCR, one entry per CDR3 protein. The data show some 150,000 distinct CDR3 sequences, 5.5% to 7% seen once. The ends were cut back, 5 bases at V and 4 bases at J, with 12 bases in the middle. This CDR3 region has 14 residues. The germline CDR1 and CDR2 sequences are SGHTA and FQGNSA. This clonotype was seen more than once but under ten times. The antigen remains unidentified. The sequence came from an adult woman who had mild COVID-19 (a few samples of this study predate the infection). Cell type and time point are not known. V usage is TRBV7-2 and J usage is TRBJ1-5; no clear D. Sequences were obtained from PBMCs or a T cell subset sorted from them (not recorded which). CDR3 DNA sequence: TGTGCCAGCAGCCGCAGCCGGGGTAATCAGCCCCAGCATTTT. Translating gives CASSRSRGNQPQHF.